These 6 T cell receptor beta chains were all obtained from the same sample, sequenced in a study of T cell clonotyping in hematopoietic cell transplantation (dated by TCRdb to the early 2020s). Library method: the immunoSEQ multiplex PCR assay. As stored in TCRdb, this immuneACCESS dataset retains in-frame rearrangements with V and J assigned. A fraction of the clones does not appear; measured against another copy, unresolved V genes explain less than half of the discrepancy, and the remainder lacks a known reason. The sample table holds tens of thousands of clones, of which 85% to 90% were seen once. The biggest ten clones account for around 5.5% of the sample. This specimen's time point label, interpreted: recipient sample about 28 days before transplant, after cytoreduction. The source material was peripheral blood mononuclear cells, sampled before stem cell transplant. These receptors were obtained from a man aged 60 to 75 with biphenotypic leukemia. Some clones in this sample may be carry-over from other donors' samples.

About this clone: The DNA is omitted, as the CDR3 cannot be located on it reliably, and the CDR3 follows TCRdb's listing. The chain is built from TRBV28 and TRBJ2-3; the table's D call, TRBD2, was not checked against the DNA. The CDR3 adds up to 16 amino acids, both ends counted. Per the germline V gene, CDR1 is MDHEN and CDR2 is SYDVKM. The CDR3 loop reads CASSSSGLASTDTQYF.

The chain has TRBV19 and TRBJ2-7; TRBD1 matches at 9 bases. Germline CDR1 reads LNHDA; CDR2 reads SQIVND (reference sequence). This CDR3 has 15 amino acids. Germline trimming cut 4 bases from V and 6 bases from J; bases unmatched to any gene: 10. CDR3 in amino acids: CASSNDRGRRIEQYF. The CDR3 DNA is TGTGCCAGTAGTAACGACAGGGGGAGACGGATCGAGCAGTACTTC.

The chain recombines TRBV6-1 with TRBJ2-5, with TRBD1 matching over 7 bases. CDR1 MNHNS and CDR2 SASEGT come from the germline V gene. Losses at the gene ends were 1 base for V and 3 bases for J; bases not matched to a gene: 2. The CDR3 loop spans 14 amino acids. The CDR3 region is CASSEVGTEETQYF. The CDR3 coding sequence is TGTGCCAGCAGTGAAGTTGGGACAGAAGAGACCCAGTACTTC.

The CDR3 spells CASSLRFQGAREQFF. CDR3 sequence (DNA): TGTGCCAGCAGTTTACGGTTCCAGGGGGCGCGCGAGCAGTTCTTC. V usage is TRBV28 and J usage is TRBJ2-1; 8 nucleotides align to TRBD1. The germline gives CDR1 MDHEN, CDR2 SYDVKM. After removal of 2 bases from V and 10 bases from J, the junction contained 10 bases not matched to a gene. This CDR3 spans 15 amino acids.

The V gene is TRBV10-3, the J gene TRBJ2-7, with 7 bases identical to TRBD1. The germline V gene has CDR1 ENHRY and CDR2 SYGVKD. This CDR3 region has 12 residues. V lost 11 bases, J lost 2 bases, and 6 bases stayed unmatched. The CDR3 bases are TGTGCCGCCGCGACAGGGCCCTACGAGCAGTACTTC. This gives the protein CAAATGPYEQYF.

CDR3 loop: CASSSGTGMNYGYTF. The CDR3 DNA reads as TGTGCCAGCAGCTCCGGGACAGGGATGAACTATGGCTACACCTTC. The chain is built from TRBV7-3 and TRBJ1-2, with 9 positions matching TRBD1. This CDR3 has 15 residues. The junction had 5 bases not matched to a gene; V was cut back by 4 bases and J by 2 bases. Germline loops: CDR1 SGHTA, CDR2 FQGTGA.